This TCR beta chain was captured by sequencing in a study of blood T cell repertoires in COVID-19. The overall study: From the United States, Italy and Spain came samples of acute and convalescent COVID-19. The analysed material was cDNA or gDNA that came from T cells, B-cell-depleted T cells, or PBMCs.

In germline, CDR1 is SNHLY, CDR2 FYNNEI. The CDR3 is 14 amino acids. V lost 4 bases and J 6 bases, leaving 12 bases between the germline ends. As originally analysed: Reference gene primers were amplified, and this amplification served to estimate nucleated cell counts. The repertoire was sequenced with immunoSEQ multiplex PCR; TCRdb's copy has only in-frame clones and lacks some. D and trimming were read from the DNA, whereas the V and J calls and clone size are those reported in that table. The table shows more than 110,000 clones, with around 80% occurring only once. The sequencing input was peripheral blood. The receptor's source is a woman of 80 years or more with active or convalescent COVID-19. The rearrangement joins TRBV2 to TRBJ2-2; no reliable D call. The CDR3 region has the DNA TGTGCCAGCAGTGTCGTTAGTTTACCCGGGGAGCTGTTTTTT. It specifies CASSVVSLPGELFF.